This paragraph covers one T cell receptor beta chain sequence. The CDR3 loop spans 12 amino acids. Germline CDR1 and CDR2: SEHNR and FQNEAQ (reference sequence). V dropped 3 bases and J dropped 9; count of bases not matched to a gene: 1. The data stem from a study of cytomegalovirus exposure and HLA in healthy donors. TCRdb keeps only in-frame clones here, not all; method: immunoSEQ multiplex PCR. The repertoire holds 150,000 to 200,000 clones, with approximately 88% as singletons. Material: PBMCs. The chain has TRBV7-9 and TRBJ2-7; 11 bases are a match to TRBD2. The receptor comes from a man in his late teens or twenties in good health and CMV-seropositive. CDR3 residues: CASSLGTSGQYF. The CDR3, as DNA: TGTGCCAGCAGCTTGGGGACTAGCGGGCAGTACTTC.